This entry lists 9 T cell receptor beta chains sequenced from one sample in a study of Ad26.COV2.S vaccination and SARS-CoV-2 variants. Method: immunoSEQ multiplex PCR; TCRdb's copy keeps in-frame clones and lacks some. The sample contains around 450,000 clones, roughly nine tenths of which appear only once. As to treatment: around 19 received Ad26.COV2.S at low or high dose, single or two shots; a few received placebo; per-sample allocation not given. Samples were taken on day 63 after the first vaccine or placebo injection. This material consisted of peripheral blood, taken in a trial of Ad26.COV2.S vaccine versus placebo. Every receptor here comes from a person between 18 and 59 years old who received the Ad26.COV2.S COVID-19 vaccine or a placebo.

This clone was counted only a few times. CDR3 coding DNA: TGTGCCAGCAGCTACCATATCGGACTGATCCAAGAGACCCAGTACTTC. This gives the protein CASSYHIGLIQETQYF. The V call is TRBV27, the J call TRBJ2-5; D might be TRBD2 (5 bases). CDR1 is MNHEY and CDR2 is SMNVEV in the germline V gene (reference sequence). This CDR3 is 16 amino acids long. V lost 6 bases to trimming and J lost 1 base, with 18 bases between them.

This clone has just a few counts. CDR3 protein: CASSSTGGPYEQYF. DNA of the CDR3: TGTGCCAGCAGCTCCACAGGGGGTCCCTACGAGCAGTACTTC. This chain connects TRBV11-2 to TRBJ2-7, with 8 bases aligning to TRBD1. Unmatched junction bases numbered 4, after V lost 4 bases and J lost 2 bases. Germline V gives CDR1 SGHAT, CDR2 FQNNGV. The CDR3 is made up of 14 amino acids.

The chain is built from TRBV27 and TRBJ2-1, with D possibly matching TRBD1 (6 bases). Per germline, CDR1 MNHEY and CDR2 SMNVEV (reference sequence). V was cut by 4 bases and J by 9 bases, with 13 bases left in between. The CDR3 is 13 amino acids. CDR3 coding DNA: TGTGCCAGCAGTTACCTACAGGGAACTGAGCAGTTCTTC. The encoded protein is CASSYLQGTEQFF.

This chain links TRBV6-2 or TRBV6-3 with TRBJ1-2, with D possibly being TRBD1 (5 bases). CDR1 is MNHEY and CDR2 is SVGEGT in the germline V gene. The V end lost 5 bases, the J end lost 6 bases, and 25 bases lay between the germline ends. The CDR3 consists of 17 residues. The CDR3 is CASSDLGWGPLWDGYTF. The CDR3 DNA reads as TGTGCCAGCAGTGACCTGGGCTGGGGACCGTTATGGGATGGCTACACCTTC.

This clone was observed a few times. V gene TRBV5-1 combines with J gene TRBJ2-1; the match to TRBD2 covers 11 bases. The CDR3 has 15 amino acids. The germline CDR1 and CDR2 sequences are SGHRS and YFSETQ. With 2 bases clipped from V and 7 bases from J, the junction kept 5 bases outside the gene matches. The CDR3 reads CASSFLLAGGNEQFF. The CDR3, as DNA: TGCGCCAGCAGCTTTTTGCTAGCGGGAGGAAATGAGCAGTTCTTC.

This sequence joins TRBV5-1 and TRBJ2-1; no definite D call. The CDR3 length is 14 residues. With 0 bases removed from V and 4 bases from J, the gap between germline ends came to 8 bases. In germline, CDR1 is SGHRS, CDR2 YFSETQ. The CDR3 reads CASSLGSLYNEQFF. The CDR3 bases are TGCGCCAGCAGCTTGGGGTCGTTGTACAATGAGCAGTTCTTC.

The chain joins TRBV4-3 to TRBJ2-1; D remains ambiguous. Trimming stripped 0 bases from V and 4 bases from J, with 13 bases between. The CDR3 sequence is 16 residues long. Germline assignment: CDR1 LGHNA and CDR2 YSLEER. The CDR3 bases are TGCGCCAGCAGCCAAGATCCAGAACCCCTGTACAATGAGCAGTTCTTC. Translated, it gives CASSQDPEPLYNEQFF.

The chain has TRBV7-3 and TRBJ2-6; no clear D. This CDR3 has 15 residues. V dropped 7 bases and J dropped 0 bases, with 10 bases sitting between them. Germline assignment: CDR1 SGHTA and CDR2 FQGTGA. CDR3 residues: CASTAETSGANVLTF. The CDR3 DNA reads as TGTGCCAGCACCGCCGAGACCTCTGGGGCCAACGTCCTGACTTTC.

The V call is TRBV7-9, the J call TRBJ2-1, with 7 positions matching TRBD1. Germline trimming cut 1 base from V and 1 base from J; bases unmatched to any gene: 7. This CDR3 is built from 17 residues. CDR1 is SEHNR and CDR2 is FQNEAQ in the germline V gene (reference sequence). As DNA, the CDR3 is TGTGCCAGCAGCTTAGATTCGACAGGGCCGTCCTACAATGAGCAGTTCTTC. Its protein is CASSLDSTGPSYNEQFF.